Following are 8 T cell receptor beta chains from one sample sequenced in a study of beta chain features in type 1 diabetes. Expressed TCRB transcripts were sequenced, since all the RNA that had been isolated was reverse transcribed. Sequencing used immunoSEQ multiplex PCR; TCRdb keeps in-frame clones, though not all of them. This sample has about 200,000 clones; about 11% occur once, and the top ten carry 1% to 1.5%. Sequencing used central memory CD4+ T cells from blood. The receptors were sampled from a man aged 18-30 years in good health.

This chain's CDR3 is CASSQDPGQGVHGYTF. The CDR3 bases are TGCGCCAGCAGCCAAGATCCGGGGCAGGGGGTCCATGGCTACACCTTC. This chain links TRBV4-3 with TRBJ1-2, with 7 bases aligning to TRBD1. This CDR3 is 16 amino acids long. CDR1 is LGHNA and CDR2 is YSLEER in the germline V gene. The V and J ends lost 0 bases and 6 bases, in that order; junction bases with no gene match: 10.

The chain has TRBV12-2 and TRBJ2-3. TRBV12-2 is termed a pseudogene. The CDR3 extends over 12 amino acids. CDR3 bases: TGTGCCAGCAGCTCATACACAGATACGCAGTATTTT. Its translation: CASSSYTDTQYF.

In its sample, this clone was seen a few times. This chain connects TRBV18 to TRBJ2-1, with 11 bases lining up with TRBD2. The trim removed 3 bases at V and 7 bases at J, leaving 8 bases unmatched. The length of the CDR3 is 16 residues. CDR1 KGHSH and CDR2 LQKENI come from the germline V gene. CDR3 loop: CASSPTSGTLGNEQFF. As DNA, the CDR3 is TGTGCCAGCTCACCGACTAGCGGGACTTTAGGGAATGAGCAGTTCTTC.

This clone was detected a few times. Relative to the germline gene, one junction end is altered; a read error may explain this. CDR3 in amino acids: CSVEGLASKSYNEQFF. For the CDR3, the DNA is TGCAGCGTCGAAGGGCTAGCTTCAAAGTCCTACAATGAGCAGTTCTTC. The chain has TRBV29-1 and TRBJ2-1; maybe TRBD2 (5 bases). The CDR3 consists of 16 residues. Germline CDR1 reads SQVTM; CDR2 reads ANQGSEA.

In its sample, this clone was seen many times. The chain links TRBV7-9 to TRBJ1-1; no clear D. Germline assignment: CDR1 SEHNR and CDR2 FQNEAQ (reference sequence). CDR3 length equals 14 residues. V lost 2 bases to trimming and J lost 4 bases, with 11 bases between them. The CDR3 here is CASSLSWSGTEAFF. DNA for the CDR3: TGTGCCAGCAGCTTATCCTGGTCTGGCACTGAAGCTTTCTTT.

CDR3 region: CASSPGTSGMGIQYF. CDR3 DNA sequence: TGTGCCAGCAGTCCGGGGACTAGCGGGATGGGCATTCAGTACTTC. This chain links TRBV27 with TRBJ2-4, with 13 positions matching TRBD2. J lost 9 bases, V lost 5 bases, and 7 bases had no gene match. CDR3 length: 15 residues. CDR1 is MNHEY and CDR2 is SMNVEV in the germline V gene (reference sequence).

This clone has more than one count but fewer than ten. This rearrangement joins TRBV19 to TRBJ2-7; D gene unclear. This CDR3 spans 15 amino acids. Germline V gene data show CDR1 as LNHDA and CDR2 as SQIVND (reference sequence). Trimming took 3 bases from V and 3 from J, leaving 15 bases between them. The CDR3 DNA sequence: TGTGCCAGTAGTATTCGGGCCCAACGGAGCTACGAGCAGTACTTC. Protein product: CASSIRAQRSYEQYF. The entire variable domain, with the rest obtained from reference TRBV19 and TRBJ2-7, is as follows: DGGITQSPKYLFRKEGQNVTLSCEQNLNHDAMYWYRQDPGQGLRLIYYSQIVNDFQKGDIAEGYSVSREKKESFPLTVTSAQKNPTAFYLCASSIRAQRSYEQYFGPGTRLTVT.

The chain is built from TRBV30 and TRBJ2-7; 11 bases align to TRBD2. The CDR3 spans 14 residues. Germline lookup yields CDR1 GTSNPN and CDR2 SVGIG (reference sequence). V lost 5 bases to trimming and J lost 0 bases; unmatched junction nucleotides: 3. CDR3 sequence (DNA): TGTGCCTGGGGGACTAGCGGTATCTCCTACGAGCAGTACTTC. Amino acids: CAWGTSGISYEQYF.